This TCR beta chain comes out of a study of T cell repertoires in cytomegalovirus infection. Trimming pared 1 base from V and 7 bases from J, leaving 10 bases between. CDR1 is MGHRA, CDR2 YSYEKL, per germline. This CDR3 contains 13 residues. TCRdb redid the calling of the reads with MiXCR, one entry per CDR3 protein. Of 650,000 to 900,000 distinct CDR3 sequences listed, approximately 32% were seen once; the top ten hold around 12%. In the case of this clonotype: Antigen: not known.

The chain is built from TRBV4-1 and TRBJ1-1; perhaps TRBD1 as D (6 bases). Sequenced material: cultured CD8+ T cells from PBMCs, taken from culture after CMV antigen stimulation. The sequence derives from a human donor in good health (CMV status not recorded). Some clones in this sample may be carry-over from other donors' samples. The CDR3 is CASSQVPQGEAFF. The CDR3 coding sequence is TGCGCCAGCAGCCAAGTGCCACAGGGTGAAGCTTTCTTT.